This entry lists 8 T cell receptor beta chains sequenced from one sample in a study of vaccination effects on CD4 cells after COVID-19. These TCRs are of unknown antigen specificity. Antigen-specific CD4+ T cells were expanded (with viral peptide pools) by the ViraFEST assay ahead of sequencing. The culture ran for around nine days before CD4+ T cells were isolated. The study found no prior SARS-CoV-2 infection in the vaccine recipients, who tested negative for nucleocapsid antibodies. Here immunoSEQ multiplex PCR was the method, and the copy in TCRdb shows in-frame clones only, minus some. Of about 41,000 clones in the sample, 70% to 85% were seen once. The specimen was CD4+ T cells from PBMCs cultured with HCoV-NL63 spike peptides, collected before COVID-19 vaccination. The source is a human donor who received a COVID-19 vaccine.

The CDR3 here is CASSPGTDTEAFF. CDR3 bases: TGTGCCAGCTCGCCAGGGACAGACACTGAAGCTTTCTTT. The chain carries TRBV18 and TRBJ1-1; 7 bases map to TRBD1. This CDR3 region has 13 residues. The V segment lost 6 bases and the J segment 3 bases; nucleotides outside the gene matches: 4. The germline CDR1 and CDR2 sequences are KGHSH and LQKENI.

The chain recombines TRBV6-4 with TRBJ1-6; the D is unclear. Trimming removed 5 bases from V and 4 bases from J, with 12 bases in between. This CDR3 spans 15 amino acids. CDR1 and CDR2 (germline): MRHNA, SNTAGT. The CDR3 sequence is CASSRNSGYNSPLHF. In nucleotides, the CDR3 is TGTGCCAGCAGTCGGAATAGTGGATATAATTCACCCCTCCACTTT.

The chain carries TRBV7-3 and TRBJ2-2, with D perhaps TRBD2 (5 bases). Germline CDR1 reads SGHTA; CDR2 reads FQGTGA. This CDR3 has 14 residues. V dropped 5 bases and J dropped 4 bases, with 11 bases sitting between them. The chain's CDR3 is CASSVGVGTGELFF. DNA of the CDR3: TGTGCCAGCAGCGTGGGAGTAGGCACCGGGGAGCTGTTTTTT.

The chain combines TRBV9 with TRBJ2-3; no clear D. Trimming removed 4 bases at V and 2 bases at J, with 5 bases between. The germline V gene encodes CDR1 SGDLS and CDR2 YYNGEE. There are 12 residues in the CDR3. CDR3 coding DNA: TGTGCCAGCAGCCCCTACACAGATACGCAGTATTTT. Translated, it gives CASSPYTDTQYF.

The chain links TRBV2 to TRBJ1-1, with 7 bases that match TRBD1. Germline V gene lookup returns CDR1 SNHLY and CDR2 FYNNEI. This CDR3 spans 13 amino acids. With V trimmed by 9 bases and J by 1 base, 5 bases remained unmatched. The CDR3 DNA is TGTGCCAGGAGGAGACAGGGGAACACTGAAGCTTTCTTT. Translating gives CARRRQGNTEAFF.

This clone has more than one count but fewer than ten. V usage is TRBV4-1 and J usage is TRBJ1-2; 8 bases map to TRBD1. The germline CDR1 and CDR2 sequences are MGHRA and YSYEKL. The CDR3 has 15 amino acids. V was clipped by 0 bases and J by 5 bases; unmatched bases: 5. The CDR3: CASSQETGALYGYTF. The CDR3, as DNA: TGCGCCAGCAGCCAAGAGACAGGGGCCCTTTATGGCTACACCTTC.

This clone occurred a few times. CDR3 sequence: CASSSPSQGADTQYF. In nucleotides, the CDR3 is TGCGCCAGCAGTTCCCCTTCCCAGGGGGCAGATACGCAGTATTTT. This chain connects TRBV5-1 to TRBJ2-3, with 7 bases matching TRBD1. The germline gives CDR1 SGHRS, CDR2 YFSETQ. With 5 bases clipped from V and 4 bases from J, the junction kept 10 bases outside the gene matches. CDR3 length: 15 amino acids.

The chain couples TRBV30 to TRBJ2-1; 8 nucleotides match TRBD1. Germline V lookup: CDR1 GTSNPN, CDR2 SVGIG (reference sequence). This CDR3 spans 14 amino acids. V gave up 5 bases and J gave up 6 bases; unmatched junction bases: 9. This CDR3 is CAWATGVAINEQFF. The CDR3 nucleotides are TGTGCCTGGGCGACAGGGGTCGCAATCAATGAGCAGTTCTTC.